This T cell receptor (beta chain) was documented in a study of blood T cell repertoires in COVID-19. In the authors' workflow: Researchers report that nucleated cell counts were estimated from reference gene primer amplification. Here immunoSEQ multiplex PCR was the method, and the copy in TCRdb shows in-frame clones only, minus some. The V and J calls and clone size were taken over from that table, and D and trimming were inferred from the DNA. The sample consists of approximately 62,000 clones, over 60% of them appearing once. CDR1 and CDR2 (germline): LNHDA, SQIVND (reference sequence). Between the trimmed V and J ends, which lost 5 bases and 0 bases, there was a span of 11 bases. The CDR3 totals 14 residues.

The chain couples TRBV19 to TRBJ2-7; D call uncertain. The receptor was derived from a woman aged 45-60 years with active or convalescent COVID-19. What was sequenced was peripheral blood. CDR3 amino acids: CASSPDWSSYEQYF. The CDR3 DNA sequence: TGTGCCAGTAGTCCCGACTGGAGCTCCTACGAGCAGTACTTC. Combining the CDR3 with reference TRBV19 and TRBJ2-7 gives the whole variable domain DGGITQSPKYLFRKEGQNVTLSCEQNLNHDAMYWYRQDPGQGLRLIYYSQIVNDFQKGDIAEGYSVSREKKESFPLTVTSAQKNPTAFYLCASSPDWSSYEQYFGPGTRLTVT.